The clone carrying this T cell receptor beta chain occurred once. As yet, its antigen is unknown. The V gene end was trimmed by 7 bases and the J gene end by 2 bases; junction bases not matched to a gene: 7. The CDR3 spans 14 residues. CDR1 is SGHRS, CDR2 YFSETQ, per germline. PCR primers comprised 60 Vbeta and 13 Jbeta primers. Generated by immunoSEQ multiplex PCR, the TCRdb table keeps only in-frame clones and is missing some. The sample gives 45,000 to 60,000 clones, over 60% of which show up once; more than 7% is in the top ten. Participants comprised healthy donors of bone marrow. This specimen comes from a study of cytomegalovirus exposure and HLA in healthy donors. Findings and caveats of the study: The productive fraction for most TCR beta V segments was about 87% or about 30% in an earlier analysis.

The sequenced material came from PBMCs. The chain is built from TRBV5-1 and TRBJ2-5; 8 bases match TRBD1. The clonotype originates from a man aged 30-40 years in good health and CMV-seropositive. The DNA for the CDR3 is TGCGCCAGCGGCGACAGGGGAGATCAAGAGACCCAGTACTTC. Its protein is CASGDRGDQETQYF.